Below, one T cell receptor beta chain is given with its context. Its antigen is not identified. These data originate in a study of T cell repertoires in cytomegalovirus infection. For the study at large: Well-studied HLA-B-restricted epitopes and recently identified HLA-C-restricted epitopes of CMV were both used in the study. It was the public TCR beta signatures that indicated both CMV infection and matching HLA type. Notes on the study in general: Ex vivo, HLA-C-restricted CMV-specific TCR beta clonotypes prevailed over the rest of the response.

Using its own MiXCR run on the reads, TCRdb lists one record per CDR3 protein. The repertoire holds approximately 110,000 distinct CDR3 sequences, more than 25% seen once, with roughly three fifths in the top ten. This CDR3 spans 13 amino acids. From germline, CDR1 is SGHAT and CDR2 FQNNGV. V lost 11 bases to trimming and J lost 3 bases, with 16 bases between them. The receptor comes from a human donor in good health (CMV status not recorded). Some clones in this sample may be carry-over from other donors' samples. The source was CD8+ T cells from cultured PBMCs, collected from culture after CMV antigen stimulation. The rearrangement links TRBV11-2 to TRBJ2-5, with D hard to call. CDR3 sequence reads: CAGSVGAKETQYF. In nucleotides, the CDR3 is TGTGCCGGAAGCGTCGGAGCTAAAGAGACCCAGTACTTC.